Shown below are 3 T cell receptor beta chains from a single sample sequenced in a study of T cells after yellow fever vaccination. From the 5' RACE reads, TCRdb called clonotypes with MiXCR, one entry per CDR3 protein. The sample has just over 250,000 distinct CDR3 sequences; 5.2% are singletons. The specimen was CD4+ T cells sorted from PBMCs, collected on the day of the yellow fever booster vaccination. Receptors originate from a man in his late teens or twenties who received the YFV17D yellow fever vaccine.

V and J are TRBV7-9 and TRBJ2-1; 8 nucleotides agree with TRBD2. Germline-derived CDR1 and CDR2 are SEHNR and FQNEAQ (reference sequence). The CDR3 consists of 17 residues. V shed 5 bases and J 3 bases; nucleotides not matched to a gene: 12. The CDR3 bases are TGTGCCAGCAGCCCCGCCGGGAGGGCGGTGGGCTACAATGAGCAGTTCTTC. Translating gives CASSPAGRAVGYNEQFF.

A few counts support this clonotype. The chain recombines TRBV5-1 with TRBJ1-2, with D perhaps matching TRBD1 (5 bases). The CDR3 loop spans 13 amino acids. Germline V gene lookup returns CDR1 SGHRS and CDR2 YFSETQ. Trimming took 4 bases from V and 8 from J, leaving 15 bases between them. The CDR3 nucleotides are TGCGCCAGCAGCAACCCCCAGGGAGGAGGCTACACCTTC. Translation gives CASSNPQGGGYTF.

This clonotype was detected a few times. The chain employs TRBV7-2 and TRBJ2-1; perhaps TRBD2 as D (5 bases). V lost 3 bases and J lost 9, with 12 bases in between. Germline CDR1 SGHTA, CDR2 FQGNSA. The CDR3 runs 13 residues. CDR3 loop: CASSFGVGGEQFF. The CDR3, as DNA: TGTGCCAGCAGCTTCGGGGTTGGTGGTGAGCAGTTCTTC.